Listed here are 26 T cell receptor beta chains from one sample, sequenced in a study of tumor T cells in aggressive B-cell lymphoma. Assay used: immunoSEQ multiplex PCR; TCRdb lists only in-frame clones, some missing. This sample carries approximately 12,000 clones, about 91% of them seen once, and the ten largest clones take roughly 2.2%. The source material was tumor tissue. All receptors come from an adult with diffuse large B cell lymphoma.

The rearrangement joins TRBV4-3 to TRBJ1-4, with TRBD1 matching over 9 bases. The junction had 7 bases not matched to a gene; V was cut back by 3 bases and J by 8 bases. The germline gives CDR1 LGHNA, CDR2 YSLEER. The CDR3 totals 15 residues. The CDR3 bases are TGCGCCAGCAGCCAGGAGGGACAGGGCGGGGAAAAACTGTTTTTT. Amino acid sequence: CASSQEGQGGEKLFF.

Only a few counts were recorded for this clone. The chain joins TRBV6-5 to TRBJ2-7; maybe TRBD2 (6 bases). Germline CDR1 MNHEY, CDR2 SVGAGI. Trimming cost V 5 bases and J 4 bases, with 12 bases left between them. The CDR3 is made up of 13 amino acids. The CDR3, as DNA: TGTGCCAGCAGTCTAACGGGAGTATACGAGCAGTACTTC. Its protein is CASSLTGVYEQYF.

The chain combines TRBV28 with TRBJ1-1; D may be TRBD1 (6 bases). The CDR3 loop spans 15 amino acids. With 2 bases removed from V and 3 bases from J, the gap between germline ends came to 13 bases. Per the germline V gene, CDR1 is MDHEN and CDR2 is SYDVKM. The DNA of the CDR3 is TGTGCCAGCAGTTTACCTACAGGGTTTGACACTGAAGCTTTCTTT. It yields the protein CASSLPTGFDTEAFF.

V usage is TRBV18 and J usage is TRBJ2-3, with D possibly matching TRBD1 (6 bases). The germline V and J ends were trimmed by 4 bases and 0 bases, with 11 bases remaining between them. Germline V gives CDR1 KGHSH, CDR2 LQKENI. This CDR3 is built from 15 residues. The DNA for the CDR3 is TGTGCCAGCTCACTACTTGACAGGAGCACAGATACGCAGTATTTT. Translating it yields CASSLLDRSTDTQYF.

CDR3 coding DNA: TGTGCCAGTACCCACGGGACTCGGTACTCAATGGAGCAGTTCTTC. Encoded protein: CASTHGTRYSMEQFF. The J gene is TRBJ2-1, the V gene TRBV19, with D maybe TRBD2 (6 bases). The CDR3 sequence is 15 residues long. Germline V CDR1 and CDR2: LNHDA, SQIVND (reference sequence). V was pared by 7 bases and J by 10 bases, with 23 bases between.

This chain joins TRBV29-1 and TRBJ1-1; possibly TRBD1 for D (5 bases). V was shortened by 0 bases and J by 3 bases, with 17 bases between the two germline ends. The CDR3 runs 16 residues. Germline values: CDR1 SQVTM, CDR2 ANQGSEA. The CDR3 nucleotides read TGCAGCGTTGAAGATCTGGGGCAGGGTCAGGACACTGAAGCTTTCTTT. This encodes CSVEDLGQGQDTEAFF.

This chain connects TRBV5-1 to TRBJ2-5; D perhaps matches TRBD1 (6 bases). TRBJ2-7 explains the end of the DNA better; the J call may be wrong. The CDR3 consists of 15 residues. Looked up from germline, CDR1 is SGHRS and CDR2 is YFSETQ. CDR3 amino acids: CASSLEETGSYEQYF. The DNA for the CDR3 is TGCGCCAGCAGCTTGGAAGAGACAGGTTCCTACGAGCAGTACTTC.

V and J are TRBV28 and TRBJ1-5; D is unclear. CDR3 length: 12 amino acids. Germline V gene lookup returns CDR1 MDHEN and CDR2 SYDVKM. V lost 4 bases, J lost 10 bases, and 11 bases lay in between. In DNA, the CDR3 is TGTGCCAGCAGTTCCCCTCCGCTACCCCAGCATTTT. This translates into CASSSPPLPQHF.

This chain connects TRBV27 to TRBJ2-7; 7 bases fit TRBD1. Germline CDR1 and CDR2: MNHEY and SMNVEV (reference sequence). V was clipped by 3 bases and J by 2 bases; unmatched bases: 1. There are 13 residues in the CDR3. The CDR3 nucleotides are TGTGCCAGCAGTTTCGGGACAGCCTACGAGCAGTACTTC. Its protein product is CASSFGTAYEQYF.

The chain is built from TRBV7-6 and TRBJ2-5; D remains unclear. Germline V lookup: CDR1 SGHVS, CDR2 FNYEAQ. The CDR3 runs 12 residues. V lost 2 bases to trimming and J lost 4 bases, with 5 bases between them. CDR3 sequence reads: CASSLSGETQYF. The CDR3 DNA sequence: TGTGCCAGCAGCTTATCCGGAGAGACCCAGTACTTC.

This clone has a single count. This chain joins TRBV30 and TRBJ1-2; 12 bases map to TRBD1. Germline lookup yields CDR1 GTSNPN and CDR2 SVGIG (reference sequence). J was trimmed by 4 bases and V by 2 bases; bases with no gene match: 5. The CDR3 consists of 15 residues. This CDR3 is CAWSRGQGATYGYTF. Written as DNA, the CDR3 is TGTGCCTGGAGTAGGGGACAGGGGGCGACCTATGGCTACACCTTC.

In DNA form, the CDR3 reads TGTGCCAGCAGCTTGTTTATATGGAAGGGGATGGGGCCTCCCTACAATGAGCAGTTCTTC. Amino acids: CASSLFIWKGMGPPYNEQFF. The V and J genes are TRBV5-8 and TRBJ2-1, with TRBD1 as a possible D gene (5 bases). V lost 1 base and J 2 bases, leaving 25 bases between the germline ends. The V gene's germline CDR1 is SGHTS and CDR2 YDEGEE. The CDR3 is 20 amino acids.

This clone was observed a handful of times. V is TRBV19 and J is TRBJ2-7, with D perhaps matching TRBD2 (6 bases). Germline values: CDR1 LNHDA, CDR2 SQIVND (reference sequence). CDR3 length equals 15 residues. V was trimmed by 3 bases and J by 4 bases, leaving 16 bases between them. For the CDR3, the DNA is TGTGCCAGTAGTATCCTCCACGGGAGTGGTTACGAGCAGTACTTC. This translates into CASSILHGSGYEQYF.

The gene calls are TRBV6-5 and TRBJ2-7, with 9 bases identical to TRBD1. Germline CDR1 and CDR2: MNHEY and SVGAGI. The CDR3 runs 14 residues. Germline trimming cut 7 bases from V and 2 bases from J; bases unmatched to any gene: 6. CDR3 in amino acids: CASTSGTGPYEQYF. The CDR3 region has the DNA TGTGCCAGCACCTCCGGGACAGGGCCCTACGAGCAGTACTTC.

The CDR3 region is CASSLSTSLGREQFF. In nucleotides, the CDR3 is TGCGCCAGCAGCTTGTCTACTAGCCTGGGTCGCGAGCAGTTCTTC. The rearrangement uses TRBV5-1 and TRBJ2-1, with D perhaps TRBD2 (6 bases). The CDR3 runs to 15 residues. V was pared by 1 base and J by 10 bases, with 18 bases between. Germline lookup yields CDR1 SGHRS and CDR2 YFSETQ.

This clone is a singleton in its sample. The chain combines TRBV15 with TRBJ2-3, with TRBD2 matching 14 bases. This CDR3 comprises 18 residues. The ends lost 0 bases at V and 2 bases at J; junction bases unmatched: 4. Germline CDR1 LNHNV, CDR2 YYDKDF (reference sequence). CDR3 nucleotide sequence: TGTGCCACCAGCAGAGATCGGACTAGCGGGGGGTACACAGATACGCAGTATTTT. It translates to CATSRDRTSGGYTDTQYF.

This clone was found once. This rearrangement joins TRBV18 to TRBJ2-3; tentative D call: TRBD2 (5 bases). Germline V lookup: CDR1 KGHSH, CDR2 LQKENI. The CDR3 has 15 amino acids. V was clipped by 4 bases and J by 4 bases, with 15 bases between them. DNA of the CDR3: TGTGCCAGCTCACACGGCGAGGGCAATCCAGATACGCAGTATTTT. It yields the protein CASSHGEGNPDTQYF. The whole variable domain, remainder taken from reference TRBV18 and TRBJ2-3, is NAGVMQNPRHLVRRRGQEARLRCSPMKGHSHVYWYRQLPEEGLKFMVYLQKENIIDESGMPKERFSAEFPKEGPSILRIQQVVRGDSAAYFCASSHGEGNPDTQYFGPGTRLTVL.

This chain uses TRBV27 with TRBJ1-2; the D gene is possibly TRBD1 (5 bases). The V gene's germline CDR1 is MNHEY and CDR2 SMNVEV (reference sequence). The CDR3 is 14 amino acids. Trimming took off 5 bases at V and 5 bases at J, with 15 bases between the two ends. CDR3 DNA: TGTGCCAGCAGTCAAGGGGCAGGCCGATATGGCTACACCTTC. Its translation is CASSQGAGRYGYTF.

The V and J genes are TRBV18 and TRBJ1-1, with D possibly matching TRBD1 (6 bases). The CDR3 loop spans 15 amino acids. V lost 4 bases and J lost 0, with 12 bases in between. The V gene's germline CDR1 is KGHSH and CDR2 LQKENI. DNA of the CDR3: TGTGCCAGCTCACTGGGGGCGCGAGTGAACACTGAAGCTTTCTTT. This translates into CASSLGARVNTEAFF.

The chain has TRBV6-6 and TRBJ1-1, with a tentative D call TRBD1 (6 bases). V shed 5 bases and J shed 9 bases, with 13 bases lying between them. Per germline, CDR1 MNHNY and CDR2 SVGAGI (reference sequence). The CDR3 is 12 amino acids. The CDR3 DNA sequence: TGTGCCAGCAGTCTGAAGAGGGACAAAGCTTTCTTT. Translation: CASSLKRDKAFF.

The rearrangement links TRBV7-2 to TRBJ1-2; D possibly corresponds to TRBD1 (6 bases). Trimming took off 1 base at V and 4 bases at J, with 13 bases between the two ends. The CDR3 has 15 residues. Germline lookup yields CDR1 SGHTA and CDR2 FQGNSA. CDR3 loop: CASSLEGTPTYGYTF. DNA of the CDR3: TGTGCCAGCAGCTTAGAGGGGACACCAACCTATGGCTACACCTTC.

This chain links TRBV6-6 with TRBJ1-1, with 7 positions matching TRBD1. J gave up 0 bases and V 6 bases, and 1 base lay outside the gene matches. The germline CDR1 and CDR2 sequences are MNHNY and SVGAGI (reference sequence). This CDR3 has 13 residues. In DNA form, the CDR3 reads TGTGCCAGCAGAACAGGGGTGAACACTGAAGCTTTCTTT. Amino acids: CASRTGVNTEAFF.

In this sample, this clone turned up once. This chain uses TRBV7-8 with TRBJ1-1; perhaps TRBD1 as D (5 bases). The CDR3 spans 14 residues. CDR1 is SGHVS and CDR2 is FQNEAQ in the germline V gene. Trimming took off 3 bases at V and 9 bases at J, with 17 bases between the two ends. CDR3 coding DNA: TGTGCCAGCAGCTTGGCGGAGGGGACCACCCAAGCTTTCTTT. This sequence encodes CASSLAEGTTQAFF.

V usage is TRBV27 and J usage is TRBJ1-2, with TRBD1 matching 9 bases. Per germline, CDR1 MNHEY and CDR2 SMNVEV (reference sequence). V gave up 3 bases and J gave up 5 bases; unmatched junction bases: 13. This CDR3 is 17 amino acids long. This chain's CDR3 is CASSFIFGQGNLYGYTF. CDR3 coding DNA: TGTGCCAGCAGTTTCATTTTTGGACAGGGGAATCTTTATGGCTACACCTTC.

The rearrangement uses TRBV7-2 and TRBJ2-7; a weak D match, TRBD1 (6 bases). The V gene's germline CDR1 is SGHTA and CDR2 FQGNSA. The CDR3 is made up of 15 amino acids. V was trimmed by 2 bases and J by 6 bases, leaving 17 bases between them. As DNA, the CDR3 is TGTGCCAGCAGCTTAACCTCCCTGAACAGGGCCGAGCAGTACTTC. This gives the protein CASSLTSLNRAEQYF.

The rearrangement uses TRBV28 and TRBJ2-3; TRBD2 agrees at 8 bases. After removal of 5 bases from V and 2 bases from J, the junction contained 9 bases not matched to a gene. The germline V gene has CDR1 MDHEN and CDR2 SYDVKM. CDR3 length: 16 amino acids. The CDR3, as DNA: TGTGCCAGCAGTACACAACTAGCGGAGAACACAGATACGCAGTATTTT. Protein: CASSTQLAENTDTQYF.